The entry below gives a single T cell receptor beta chain sequence along with its context. Libraries were prepared by immunoSEQ multiplex PCR; TCRdb keeps only in-frame clonotypes and omits some of them. The data show about 240,000 clones, approximately 90% seen once. This CDR3 region has 16 residues. V was cut by 5 bases and J by 2 bases, with 19 bases left in between. Germline V gene lookup returns CDR1 MDHEN and CDR2 SYDVKM. Cohorts were based on clinical histories the participants reported. This entry comes from a study of blood T cell repertoires in COVID-19. For the study at large: The analysed material was cDNA or gDNA that came from T cells, B-cell-depleted T cells, or PBMCs.

The rearrangement links TRBV28 to TRBJ2-7; possibly TRBD2 for D (6 bases). The source is a woman in her thirties who had recovered from COVID-19. Sequencing was performed on PBMCs or T cells enriched from blood (not recorded which). This CDR3 reads CASSINAGTGAYEQYF. The CDR3 DNA follows: TGTGCCAGCAGTATAAACGCCGGGACGGGAGCCTACGAGCAGTACTTC.